This T cell receptor (beta chain) was retrieved from a study of naive and memory T cell subsets (TCRdb year 2017). A note on the overall study: The figure summarizing the skin biopsy and whole blood samples listed about 10 blood donors, 7 tuberculin skin test biopsies and 3 saline control biopsies. As previously described, skin biopsies were taken from tuberculin skin test sites or from saline-injected control sites and processed for RNA extraction. PCR2 was typically a SYBR Green qPCR stopped at a set threshold; low-input samples could instead use end-point PCR (around 6 cycles). Broad study findings and their caveats: The paper did not give details of skin biopsy collection and RNA processing, instead referencing earlier studies for those details. The RNA-based method was acknowledged to be potentially sensitive to changes in TCR transcripts with T cell activation and differentiation. Both types of skin biopsy reportedly yielded TCR sequences, though far more TCRs came from tuberculin skin test sites. The larger number of TCRs at tuberculin skin test sites was interpreted as T cell infiltration of a delayed type IV hypersensitivity reaction.

What the treatment or condition label conveys for this sample: skin biopsy from PPD injection site in Mantoux-positive individual. Total RNA, without cell sorting, was DNase treated with RQ1 DNase before reverse transcription, targeting about 1 to 1,100 ng input. A robust, sensitive protocol for the amplification, sequencing and analysis of TCRs was described in the study, in which 3' ligation of a UMI-containing oligonucleotide to TCR cDNA was used. Tuberculin skin test biopsies came from sites injected with PPD in individuals with a positive Mantoux test. To check how robust the pipeline was in samples where T cells make up a minority population, libraries were built from skin biopsies and whole blood. From V the trimming removes 6 bases and from J it removes 0 bases, while the gene matches leave 5 bases of the junction unaccounted for. From its cysteine to its phenylalanine, the CDR3 spans 15 amino acids. The DNA shown is the 45-base CDR3, in frame from base 1.

This clonotype has ten or more counts. The antigen it binds to is not known. Base qualities were left out, and no much larger clone turns up one base away. Receptor amplification or capture employed UMI-ligation and nested PCR. For the blood and skin samples, reverse transcription of TCR RNA was done with SuperScript IV along with alpha and beta constant region primers. The ligated cDNA was amplified in four rounds of PCR with nested alpha and beta constant region primers together with the SP2 primer. An oligonucleotide carrying the Illumina SP2 primer and a UMI was ligated to the cDNA 3' end using T4 RNA ligase 1. The 12-nucleotide UMI was composed of two random hexamers separated by an eight-base spacer, which was included to prevent hairpin formation. From the second PCR onward, TCR alpha and beta chain libraries were processed separately, and dual indexing was applied for multiplexing. After pooling, the indexed libraries were analyzed by capillary electrophoresis and sequenced on either an Illumina MiSeq or NextSeq. Libraries were spiked with PhiX DNA at about 5-7.5% so that base diversity was increased and cluster recognition was improved. Concerning the study's data processing: Demultiplexor extracted UMIs from read 2, combined them with read 1 TCR sequence, and split reads by sample indices. V and J genes and V-J junctions were identified by Decombinator, and each TCR was assigned a five-part identifier that included V and J deletions. Collapsinator used UMIs to correct sequencing errors and PCR amplification heterogeneity, yielding UMI-based abundance per TCR. CDR3Translator turned identifiers into nucleotide sequence, translated the nucleotide sequence into amino acids, and pulled out CDR3 regions based on terminal motifs. Error-corrected counts of alpha and beta TCRs from blood and skin were compared after being normalized to the amount of input RNA. Starting from the raw public reads, TCRdb applied fastp trimming at Q25, assembled clones with MiXCR and retained in-frame beta chains. Every distinct CDR3 protein forms one entry, paired with its most common genes and DNA. What appears here as the V and J calls and clone size reflects TCRdb's work, not the paper's. The sample table shows fewer than 20,000 distinct CDR3 sequences, and 8.5% to 10% are seen once. The ten largest account for approximately 6.3% of the sample.

Sequencing used skin, obtained from a tuberculin skin test site. The sequence joins TRBV12-3 or TRBV12-4 to TRBJ2-1; 7 central bases correspond to TRBD2. The TCR originated in an adult in good health. The nucleotide sequence is TGTGCCAGCAGCCGGACTAGGGCCTCCTACAATGAGCAGTTCTTC. Translated, this gives CASSRTRASYNEQFF.